This is a list of T cell receptor beta chains from one sample in a study of cytomegalovirus exposure and HLA in healthy donors. Using immunoSEQ multiplex PCR, the repertoire was profiled, and TCRdb retains in-frame clones only, with some absent. The sample comprises 140,000 to 150,000 clones, approximately 86% of which are singletons, and roughly 4.5% rests with the top ten. The specimen was PBMCs. The receptors here all came from a man aged 18 to 29 in good health and CMV-seropositive. Both conserved end residues are part of each CDR3. The order of the fields is V gene, clone size, J gene, D gene, CDR3 protein, CDR3 DNA. D genes are given only for firm matches. The listing skips clone size in some rows; elsewhere it reads once, few, many or a size class.

v_gene: TRBV7-3; abundance: NA; j_gene: TRBJ2-3; d_gene: TRBD2; CDR3aa: CASSLAGGQSDTQYF; CDR3nt: TGTGCCAGCAGTCTAGCGGGGGGGCAATCAGATACGCAGTATTTT
v_gene: TRBV11-1; abundance: few; j_gene: TRBJ2-1; d_gene: TRBD2; CDR3aa: CASSLARSGRVGDNEQFF; CDR3nt: TGTGCCAGCAGCTTAGCACGTAGCGGGAGGGTCGGAGACAATGAGCAGTTCTTC
v_gene: TRBV9; abundance: NA; j_gene: TRBJ1-3; d_gene: NA; CDR3aa: CASSVDLGDNHSGNTIYF; CDR3nt: TGTGCCAGCAGCGTAGACTTGGGAGACAACCACTCTGGAAACACCATATATTTT
v_gene: TRBV27; abundance: NA; j_gene: TRBJ1-1; d_gene: TRBD1; CDR3aa: CASRYGTASTEAFF; CDR3nt: TGTGCCAGCAGATATGGGACAGCCAGCACTGAAGCTTTCTTT
v_gene: TRBV10-3; abundance: NA; j_gene: TRBJ2-5; d_gene: TRBD1; CDR3aa: CAISEWRDRGRQETQYF; CDR3nt: TGTGCCATCAGTGAGTGGAGGGACAGGGGGCGCCAAGAGACCCAGTACTTC
v_gene: TRBV9; abundance: NA; j_gene: TRBJ2-3; d_gene: TRBD2; CDR3aa: CASSVGGGQTDTQYF; CDR3nt: TGTGCCAGCAGCGTAGGCGGGGGGCAAACAGATACGCAGTATTTT
v_gene: TRBV6-1; abundance: NA; j_gene: TRBJ1-2; d_gene: NA; CDR3aa: CASSEVLGGNYGYTF; CDR3nt: TGTGCCAGCAGTGAAGTCCTGGGGGGAAACTATGGCTACACCTTC
v_gene: TRBV2; abundance: few; j_gene: TRBJ1-5; d_gene: TRBD1; CDR3aa: CASSVGQGNQPQHF; CDR3nt: TGTGCCAGCAGCGTAGGACAGGGGAATCAGCCCCAGCATTTT
v_gene: TRBV7-9; abundance: NA; j_gene: TRBJ1-1; d_gene: NA; CDR3aa: CASSLPASGTEAFF; CDR3nt: TGTGCCAGCAGCTTACCGGCGTCGGGCACTGAAGCTTTCTTT
v_gene: TRBV27; abundance: NA; j_gene: TRBJ2-4; d_gene: TRBD2; CDR3aa: CASSSPPTSGGAYIQYF; CDR3nt: TGTGCCAGCAGTTCCCCCCCCACTAGCGGGGGGGCGTACATTCAGTACTTC
v_gene: TRBV5-1; abundance: few; j_gene: TRBJ1-2; d_gene: TRBD1; CDR3aa: CASSPGTGGHYGYTF; CDR3nt: TGCGCCAGCAGCCCAGGGACAGGGGGCCACTATGGCTACACCTTC
v_gene: TRBV6-5; abundance: NA; j_gene: TRBJ1-5; d_gene: NA; CDR3aa: CASSYEQPRNQPQHF; CDR3nt: TGTGCCAGCAGTTACGAACAGCCCCGCAATCAGCCCCAGCATTTT
v_gene: TRBV4-2; abundance: NA; j_gene: TRBJ2-2; d_gene: TRBD2; CDR3aa: CASSPAGTPAVAGVIDTGELFF; CDR3nt: TGTGCCAGCAGCCCGGCGGGAACGCCCGCGGTAGCGGGAGTAATCGACACCGGGGAGCTGTTTTTT
v_gene: TRBV5-1; abundance: NA; j_gene: TRBJ2-7; d_gene: NA; CDR3aa: CASSGFRTYEQYF; CDR3nt: TGCGCCAGCTCAGGGTTTAGAACCTACGAGCAGTACTTC
v_gene: TRBV18; abundance: NA; j_gene: TRBJ2-3; d_gene: NA; CDR3aa: CASSPRGGYGDTQYF; CDR3nt: TGTGCCAGCTCCCCGAGGGGGGGCTATGGAGATACGCAGTATTTT
v_gene: TRBV27; abundance: NA; j_gene: TRBJ2-1; d_gene: NA; CDR3aa: CASSFPRKGQFF; CDR3nt: TGTGCCAGCAGTTTCCCTAGGAAAGGGCAGTTCTTC
v_gene: TRBV6-5; abundance: NA; j_gene: TRBJ2-1; d_gene: TRBD2; CDR3aa: CASSYVRASGVDEQFF; CDR3nt: TGTGCCAGCAGTTACGTGAGAGCTAGCGGGGTAGATGAGCAGTTCTTC
v_gene: TRBV6-6; abundance: NA; j_gene: TRBJ1-4; d_gene: TRBD1; CDR3aa: CASRNRGLEKLFF; CDR3nt: TGTGCCAGCAGGAACAGGGGGCTTGAAAAACTGTTTTTT
v_gene: TRBV29-1; abundance: few; j_gene: TRBJ1-1; d_gene: TRBD1; CDR3aa: CSVGTGETEAFF; CDR3nt: TGCAGCGTTGGGACAGGTGAGACTGAAGCTTTCTTT
v_gene: TRBV6-1; abundance: few; j_gene: TRBJ2-3; d_gene: TRBD2; CDR3aa: CASSKVAGAGDTQYF; CDR3nt: TGTGCCAGCAGTAAGGTAGCGGGAGCCGGGGATACGCAGTATTTT
v_gene: TRBV13; abundance: NA; j_gene: TRBJ2-1; d_gene: NA; CDR3aa: CASSTGTSYGQFF; CDR3nt: TGTGCCAGCAGCACTGGGACAAGTTATGGGCAGTTCTTC
v_gene: TRBV27; abundance: NA; j_gene: TRBJ2-3; d_gene: NA; CDR3aa: CASKGEGSTDTQYF; CDR3nt: TGTGCCAGCAAGGGGGAGGGAAGCACAGATACGCAGTATTTT
v_gene: TRBV4-1; abundance: NA; j_gene: TRBJ2-3; d_gene: TRBD2; CDR3aa: CASSVLAGGSTDTQYF; CDR3nt: TGCGCCAGCAGCGTACTAGCGGGGGGTAGCACAGATACGCAGTATTTT
v_gene: TRBV28; abundance: NA; j_gene: TRBJ1-5; d_gene: NA; CDR3aa: CASSLSGESQPQHF; CDR3nt: TGTGCCAGCAGTTTATCAGGGGAGAGTCAGCCCCAGCATTTT
v_gene: TRBV11-2; abundance: NA; j_gene: TRBJ1-2; d_gene: TRBD1; CDR3aa: CASSSRDRGNYGYTF; CDR3nt: TGTGCCAGCAGCTCTAGGGACAGGGGTAACTATGGCTACACCTTC
v_gene: TRBV2; abundance: NA; j_gene: TRBJ2-6; d_gene: TRBD1; CDR3aa: CASSETGSLLSGANVLTF; CDR3nt: TGTGCCAGCAGTGAGACAGGGTCCCTTCTTTCTGGGGCCAACGTCCTGACTTTC
v_gene: TRBV6-5; abundance: NA; j_gene: TRBJ2-1; d_gene: NA; CDR3aa: CASSDFPRGPAGQFF; CDR3nt: TGTGCCAGCAGTGACTTTCCGAGAGGGCCCGCTGGGCAGTTCTTC
v_gene: TRBV5-6; abundance: NA; j_gene: TRBJ1-2; d_gene: TRBD1; CDR3aa: CASSLVGQGASGYTF; CDR3nt: TGTGCCAGCAGCTTGGTGGGACAGGGGGCGTCGGGCTACACCTTC
v_gene: TRBV5-4; abundance: NA; j_gene: TRBJ1-5; d_gene: NA; CDR3aa: CASSHGAGQLNQPQHF; CDR3nt: TGTGCCAGCAGCCATGGGGCCGGACAGCTCAATCAGCCCCAGCATTTT
v_gene: TRBV5-4; abundance: NA; j_gene: TRBJ2-3; d_gene: NA; CDR3aa: CASSLRRRAGTFTDTQYF; CDR3nt: TGTGCCAGCAGCTTGAGGCGAAGGGCAGGGACTTTCACAGATACGCAGTATTTT
v_gene: TRBV5-1; abundance: NA; j_gene: TRBJ2-1; d_gene: NA; CDR3aa: CASSLEGQRNNEQFF; CDR3nt: TGCGCCAGCAGCTTGGAAGGACAGCGAAACAATGAGCAGTTCTTC
v_gene: TRBV7-2; abundance: NA; j_gene: TRBJ2-7; d_gene: TRBD1; CDR3aa: CASSVRQGVPYEQYF; CDR3nt: TGTGCCAGCAGCGTCCGACAGGGGGTCCCCTACGAGCAGTACTTC
v_gene: TRBV5-4; abundance: NA; j_gene: TRBJ1-1; d_gene: TRBD1; CDR3aa: CASSRPGGAKSDEAFF; CDR3nt: TGTGCCAGCAGCCGACCAGGGGGCGCTAAGAGCGATGAAGCTTTCTTT
v_gene: TRBV5-6; abundance: NA; j_gene: TRBJ2-5; d_gene: NA; CDR3aa: CASSLVEQRQETQYF; CDR3nt: TGTGCCAGCAGCTTGGTGGAACAGAGACAAGAGACCCAGTACTTC
v_gene: TRBV13; abundance: NA; j_gene: TRBJ2-2; d_gene: NA; CDR3aa: CASSVGTTLNTGTRAGELFF; CDR3nt: TGTGCCAGCAGCGTGGGGACAACCCTCAACACCGGGACCCGCGCCGGGGAGCTGTTTTTT